These T cell receptor beta chains were read from a single sample in a study of neurological immune-mediated disorders. TCRdb processed the 5' RACE reads anew with MiXCR; each CDR3 protein has one entry. This table has some 68,000 distinct CDR3 sequences, approximately 14% appearing once. Sample: PBMCs. The receptors shown here come from a female donor with HTLV-1-associated myelopathy (HAM/TSP). Both conserved end residues are part of each CDR3. Each record gives: J gene, D gene, V gene, CDR3 length, clone size, CDR3 protein, CDR3 DNA. The D gene is left open where the match is weak. The size field is filled for only some rows; it gives once, few, many or a size class.

TRBJ2-6,TRBD1,TRBV5-1,16,many,CASGTGGPSGANVLTF,TGCGCCAGCGGGACAGGGGGACCCTCTGGGGCCAACGTCCTGACTTTC
TRBJ2-7,-,TRBV20-1,11,many,CSAEQGRRQYF,TGCAGTGCTGAACAGGGGAGGCGGCAGTACTTC
TRBJ2-5,-,TRBV7-2,16,many,CASSLKPGTLGETQYF,TGTGCCAGCAGCTTAAAACCCGGGACTCTCGGAGAGACCCAGTACTTC
TRBJ2-3,-,TRBV29-1,13,many,CSVAQGSTDTQYF,TGCAGCGTTGCTCAGGGCAGCACAGATACGCAGTATTTT
TRBJ1-1,-,TRBV20-1,14,many,CSARTPPGNTEAFF,TGCAGTGCGAGAACCCCCCCGGGGAACACTGAAGCTTTCTTT
TRBJ1-1,-,TRBV7-9,13,many,CASSSEWANEAFF,TGTGCCAGCAGCTCCGAATGGGCAAATGAAGCTTTCTTT
TRBJ2-2,TRBD1,TRBV11-2,14,many,CASKGGQGSGELFF,TGTGCCAGCAAGGGGGGACAGGGGTCCGGGGAGCTGTTTTTT
TRBJ1-6,-,TRBV7-9,15,many,CASTHARQAPSPLHF,TGTGCCAGCACCCACGCGCGACAGGCGCCTTCACCCCTCCACTTT
TRBJ1-1,-,TRBV10-1,12,-,CASRTGGTEAFF,TGCGCCAGCAGGACCGGGGGCACTGAAGCTTTCTTT
TRBJ2-1,TRBD2,TRBV5-1,14,many,CASSSAGGHPEQFF,TGCGCCAGCAGCTCGGCGGGGGGACATCCAGAGCAGTTCTTC
TRBJ1-6,-,TRBV28,16,many,CASSFLLVSGNSPLHF,TGTGCCAGCAGTTTTTTGTTGGTCTCAGGGAATTCACCCCTCCACTTT
TRBJ2-7,-,TRBV7-9,11,many,CASGRGYEQYF,TGTGCCAGCGGGCGGGGCTACGAGCAGTACTTC
TRBJ2-3,-,TRBV5-1,15,many,CASSNIWGSTDTQYF,TGCGCCAGCAGCAATATATGGGGTTCCACAGATACGCAGTATTTT
TRBJ2-5,TRBD2,TRBV20-1,17,many,CSSPGGTSGGARETQYF,TGCAGTTCTCCCGGAGGCACTAGCGGGGGGGCCAGAGAGACCCAGTACTTC
TRBJ1-3,-,TRBV11-2,14,many,CASSLPPQGNTIYF,TGTGCCAGCAGCTTACCCCCCCAGGGAAACACCATATATTTT
TRBJ2-3,-,TRBV25-1,11,many,CASSAADTQYF,TGTGCCAGCAGTGCGGCCGATACGCAGTATTTT
TRBJ1-3,-,TRBV9,15,few,CASSVAGEPGNTIYF,TGTGCCAGCAGCGTAGCAGGGGAACCTGGAAACACCATATATTTT
TRBJ2-1,TRBD1,TRBV20-1,15,many,CSAIRGQSSYNEQFF,TGCAGTGCCATCAGGGGACAGAGCTCCTACAATGAGCAGTTCTTC
TRBJ2-7,-,TRBV20-1,14,many,CSARQTGGVYEQYF,TGCAGTGCTCGTCAGACAGGAGGTGTGTACGAGCAGTACTTC
TRBJ1-2,-,TRBV7-3,14,many,CASSFRVLTIGYTF,TGTGCCAGCAGCTTCAGGGTTTTGACGATTGGCTACACCTTC
TRBJ2-5,-,TRBV5-1,13,many,CASSTDRQETQYF,TGCGCCAGCAGCACGGACCGACAAGAGACCCAGTACTTC
TRBJ2-7,-,TRBV7-8,14,many,CASSPGVWGYEQYF,TGTGCCAGCAGCCCCGGTGTTTGGGGCTACGAGCAGTACTTC
TRBJ2-4,-,TRBV20-1,12,few,CSAARERNIQYF,TGCAGTGCAGCCCGGGAAAGAAACATTCAGTACTTC
TRBJ1-5,TRBD1,TRBV25-1,14,many,CASSGTGGNQPQHF,TGTGCCAGCAGCGGGACAGGGGGCAATCAGCCCCAGCATTTT
TRBJ1-5,-,TRBV7-9,14,many,CASSLSGPNQPQHF,TGTGCCAGCAGCTTGTCAGGGCCTAATCAGCCCCAGCATTTT